Below, one T cell receptor beta chain is given with its context. As yet, its antigen is unknown. The sample is drawn from a study of T cell responses to AZD1222 COVID-19 vaccine. Study-level findings and limits: Mostly white British, mostly female donors; authors suggested clonal diversity may be underestimated.

The table came from immunoSEQ multiplex PCR; TCRdb's copy has only in-frame clones and leaves some out. This table holds around 130,000 clones, about 90% found once. The germline V and J ends were trimmed by 0 bases and 6 bases, with 6 bases remaining between them. The CDR3 spans 13 residues. Looked up from germline, CDR1 is LGHDT and CDR2 is YNNKEL (reference sequence). The TCR sequence derives from an adult who received the AZD1222 COVID-19 vaccine. The chain employs TRBV3-1 (or the pseudogene TRBV3-2) and TRBJ2-1; D remains ambiguous. The sample consisted of peripheral blood, taken 28 days after the second AZD1222 dose. The CDR3 here is CASSQEGINEQFF. The CDR3 bases are TGTGCCAGCAGCCAAGAGGGCATCAATGAGCAGTTCTTC.